This T cell receptor beta chain was obtained from a study of blood T cell repertoires in COVID-19. Study summary: COVID-19 samples, acute and convalescent, were from the United States, Italy and Spain. Nucleic acid was either cDNA or gDNA, and it came from T cells, B-cell-depleted T cells, or PBMCs.

The CDR3 runs 14 residues. Per germline, CDR1 MNHEY and CDR2 SVGAGI. Trimming stripped 6 bases from V and 3 bases from J, with 13 bases between. In the study's own analysis: Amplification of reference gene primers was used by the study to estimate nucleated cell counts. Here immunoSEQ multiplex PCR was the method, and the copy in TCRdb shows in-frame clones only, minus some. That table furnishes V, J and clone size, whereas the DNA furnished D and trimming. This table has 150,000 or so clones, 75% to 90% appearing once. The sample taken for sequencing was peripheral blood. This clonotype was obtained from a human donor in a cohort sampled during active COVID-19. The chain employs TRBV6-5 and TRBJ2-3, with a weak D call TRBD2 (6 bases). CDR3 residues: CASSFRDLTDTQYF. The CDR3 coding sequence is TGTGCCAGCAGCTTCCGGGACTTGACAGATACGCAGTATTTT.